The entry below describes one T cell receptor beta chain. Its antigen is currently unknown. The data belong to a study of T cell clones after liver transplantation. The table came from immunoSEQ multiplex PCR; TCRdb's copy has only in-frame clones and leaves some out. The sample consists of roughly 100,000 clones, 82% of them appearing once. This CDR3 is 17 amino acids long. CDR1 is MGHRA and CDR2 is YSYEKL in the germline V gene. V lost 1 base and J 0 bases, leaving 13 bases between the germline ends. Notes on the study in general: A larger donor-reactive than third-party decline suggested partial antigen-specific deletion. Post-transplant, graft-donor-reactive CD4 TCRbeta sequences in blood dropped significantly in most of the 8 subjects.

The input for sequencing was CD4+ T cells from blood, taken before liver transplant. The chain recombines TRBV4-1 with TRBJ1-3, with D perhaps matching TRBD1 (5 bases). This receptor was identified in a human donor who received a liver transplant. The CDR3 is CASSQGPTGSSGNTIYF. The CDR3 DNA reads as TGCGCCAGCAGCCAAGGCCCCACAGGAAGCTCTGGAAACACCATATATTTT.